The 30 T cell receptor beta chains in this list originate from one sample, sequenced in a study of cytomegalovirus exposure and HLA in healthy donors. 13 Jbeta primers and 60 Vbeta primers were used for the PCR. Measured with immunoSEQ multiplex PCR; TCRdb has only the in-frame clones, and not every one. The sample carries some 150,000 clones, just over 75% recorded once. Sequenced material: PBMCs. These receptors were taken from a woman under 40 in good health and CMV-seropositive.

To note about this clone: A read error may account for a junction end that differs from germline. The chain uses TRBV7-9 and TRBJ2-7, with D hard to call. This CDR3 has 14 residues. CDR1 is SEHNR, CDR2 FQNEAQ, per germline (reference sequence). The CDR3 DNA follows: TGTGCCAGCACCTTATCCCAGATTCCCTACGAGCAGTACTTC. It codes for CASTLSQIPYEQYF.

V is TRBV30 and J is TRBJ1-5, with TRBD1 matching 7 bases. CDR3 length: 14 residues. CDR1 and CDR2 (germline): GTSNPN, SVGIG (reference sequence). The V and J ends lost 3 bases and 5 bases, in that order; junction bases with no gene match: 7. CDR3: CAWSYWDSYQPQHF. The CDR3 region has the DNA TGTGCCTGGAGCTATTGGGACAGCTATCAGCCCCAGCATTTT.

The V gene is TRBV19, the J gene TRBJ2-1; 11 positions match TRBD2. The J segment lost 5 bases and the V segment lost 6 bases, leaving 6 bases of the junction unmatched. The CDR3 sequence is 15 residues long. Germline V lookup: CDR1 LNHDA, CDR2 SQIVND (reference sequence). The CDR3 nucleotides read TGTGCCAGTAGCCCGACTAGCGGGGCCCACAATGAGCAGTTCTTC. Translating gives CASSPTSGAHNEQFF.

This rearrangement joins TRBV2 to TRBJ1-1; D might be TRBD1 (6 bases). Germline V gene sequence: CDR1 SNHLY, CDR2 FYNNEI. The CDR3 runs 12 residues. Trimming removed 8 bases from V and 1 base from J, with 8 bases in between. The DNA for the CDR3 is TGTGCCAGCGGGGGACAGAACACTGAAGCTTTCTTT. Its protein is CASGGQNTEAFF.

The chain joins TRBV7-2 to TRBJ2-1; possible D gene TRBD1, 6 bases. This CDR3 has 13 residues. V was shortened by 10 bases and J by 9 bases, with 19 bases between the two germline ends. In germline, CDR1 is SGHTA, CDR2 FQGNSA. The DNA for the CDR3 is TGTGCCACCTCGGGTCAGGGGTGGATTGAGCAGTTCTTC. Translation: CATSGQGWIEQFF.

This chain links TRBV7-9 with TRBJ1-1; D is possibly TRBD1 (6 bases). V shed 2 bases and J shed 6 bases, with 13 bases lying between them. Per the germline V gene, CDR1 is SEHNR and CDR2 is FQNEAQ (reference sequence). This CDR3 region has 14 residues. CDR3 protein: CASSLIRQVSEAFF. DNA for the CDR3: TGTGCCAGCAGCTTAATAAGACAGGTCTCTGAAGCTTTCTTT.

J is TRBJ2-7 and V is TRBV7-2; weak D call: TRBD2 (6 bases). V was trimmed by 0 bases and J by 0 bases, leaving 9 bases between them. This CDR3 has 15 residues. Per the germline V gene, CDR1 is SGHTA and CDR2 is FQGNSA. The CDR3 DNA follows: TGTGCCAGCAGCTTAGCCTGGCGGGGCTCCTACGAGCAGTACTTC. It translates to CASSLAWRGSYEQYF. The full variable domain, completed using reference TRBV7-2 and TRBJ2-7, is GAGVSQSPSNKVTEKGKDVELRCDPISGHTALYWYRQSLGQGLEFLIYFQGNSAPDKSGLPSDRFSAERTGGSVSTLTIQRTQQEDSAVYLCASSLAWRGSYEQYFGPGTRLTVT.

This chain connects TRBV10-3 to TRBJ1-5; D unclear. This CDR3 is 17 amino acids long. V was clipped by 0 bases and J by 0 bases, with 12 bases between them. Per the germline V gene, CDR1 is ENHRY and CDR2 is SYGVKD. The CDR3 protein is CAISESAAAYSNQPQHF. The DNA for the CDR3 is TGTGCCATCAGTGAGTCGGCGGCAGCCTATAGCAATCAGCCCCAGCATTTT.

The chain is built from TRBV7-2 and TRBJ2-5, with 9 bases matching TRBD2. Germline V gene lookup returns CDR1 SGHTA and CDR2 FQGNSA. The trim removed 7 bases at V and 5 bases at J, leaving 8 bases unmatched. This CDR3 region has 14 residues. In DNA form, the CDR3 reads TGTGCCAGCACCTTCGCGGGGGGGCTTGAGACCCAGTACTTC. Residues: CASTFAGGLETQYF.

This chain links TRBV7-2 with TRBJ2-7; a possible D gene is TRBD2 (5 bases). Germline V gene data show CDR1 as SGHTA and CDR2 as FQGNSA. The CDR3 runs 13 residues. Trimming left V 0 bases short and J 6 bases short, with 9 bases between. The CDR3 bases are TGTGCCAGCAGCTTAGCGGGAGCCACCGAGCAGTACTTC. As protein: CASSLAGATEQYF.

The chain combines TRBV7-7 with TRBJ1-4; TRBD1 agrees at 9 bases. V dropped 5 bases and J dropped 5; count of bases not matched to a gene: 6. The CDR3 has 15 residues. Germline CDR1 SSHAT, CDR2 FNYEAQ (reference sequence). DNA for the CDR3: TGTGCCAGCAGCCATTCGGACAGGGGAAATGAAAAACTGTTTTTT. Translation gives CASSHSDRGNEKLFF.

The V and J genes are TRBV6-6 and TRBJ1-2, with a tentative D call TRBD1 (6 bases). The V and J ends lost 0 bases and 4 bases respectively, with 9 bases between them. The CDR3 is 14 residues long. CDR1 is MNHNY, CDR2 SVGAGI, per germline (reference sequence). The CDR3 DNA follows: TGTGCCAGCAGTTACTCGGCAGGGGCCTATGGCTACACCTTC. Translating gives CASSYSAGAYGYTF.

The chain recombines TRBV30 with TRBJ2-7; 11 bases map to TRBD1. CDR3 size: 13 residues. Per the germline V gene, CDR1 is GTSNPN and CDR2 is SVGIG (reference sequence). V lost 8 bases, J lost 2 bases, and 5 bases stayed unmatched. The CDR3 is CAQGTGGTYEQYF. In nucleotides, the CDR3 is TGTGCCCAAGGGACAGGGGGGACCTACGAGCAGTACTTC.

In this sample, this clone turned up a few times. The chain combines TRBV7-2 with TRBJ2-2, with 9 bases lining up with TRBD1. CDR1 is SGHTA and CDR2 is FQGNSA in the germline V gene. The CDR3 runs to 15 residues. V dropped 5 bases and J dropped 5; count of bases not matched to a gene: 6. The CDR3 coding sequence is TGTGCCAGCAGCCGCGACAGGGGGGGTACCGGGGAGCTGTTTTTT. Translating gives CASSRDRGGTGELFF.

The chain combines TRBV7-6 with TRBJ2-7; no clear D gene. The germline V gene encodes CDR1 SGHVS and CDR2 FNYEAQ. V lost 1 base and J lost 0, with 10 bases in between. The CDR3 runs to 15 residues. DNA for the CDR3: TGTGCCAGCAGCTTAGGAGCGCTCAGCTCCTACGAGCAGTACTTC. Translated: CASSLGALSSYEQYF.

This clone appeared once. The chain is built from TRBV28 and TRBJ1-5; 8 nucleotides agree with TRBD1. Germline CDR1 reads MDHEN; CDR2 reads SYDVKM. The CDR3 is 15 residues long. The trim removed 8 bases at V and 6 bases at J, leaving 12 bases unmatched. The CDR3 here is CASCTGQGTVQPQHF. CDR3 in DNA: TGTGCCAGCTGTACCGGACAGGGAACGGTTCAGCCCCAGCATTTT. Drawing the rest from reference TRBV28 and TRBJ1-5, the complete variable domain is DVKVTQSSRYLVKRTGEKVFLECVQDMDHENMFWYRQDPGLGLRLIYFSYDVKMKEKGDIPEGYSVSREKKERFSLILESASTNQTSMYLCASCTGQGTVQPQHFGDGTRLSIL.

The V and J genes are TRBV30 and TRBJ1-1; possible D gene TRBD1, 5 bases. This CDR3 is built from 13 residues. Germline lookup yields CDR1 GTSNPN and CDR2 SVGIG (reference sequence). V was shortened by 5 bases and J by 0 bases, with 10 bases between the two germline ends. CDR3 loop: CAWAGRMNTEAFF. In nucleotides, the CDR3 is TGTGCCTGGGCGGGACGTATGAACACTGAAGCTTTCTTT.

This clone was observed once. This sequence joins TRBV14 and TRBJ1-1; D uncertain. The CDR3 loop spans 13 amino acids. Trimming took off 0 bases at V and 2 bases at J, with 4 bases between the two ends. CDR1 SGHDN and CDR2 FVKESK come from the germline V gene. This CDR3 is CASSQDRNTEAFF. The DNA for the CDR3 is TGTGCCAGCAGCCAAGATAGAAACACTGAAGCTTTCTTT.

The table lists this clone with a few counts. At one of its ends the junction is not consistent with the germline gene, which may arise from a read error. At the DNA level, this CDR3 is encoded by other sequences in the same sample as well. The CDR3 reads CASSQVGQNSEAFF. The CDR3 DNA reads as TGCGCCAGCAGTCAGGTTGGACAGAACTCTGAAGCTTTCTTT. The chain is built from TRBV10-2 and TRBJ1-1; D is perhaps TRBD1 (6 bases). Germline lookup yields CDR1 WSHSY and CDR2 SAAADI. The CDR3 is 14 residues long.

The V gene is TRBV30, the J gene TRBJ1-6, with D perhaps matching TRBD1 (5 bases). The germline gives CDR1 GTSNPN, CDR2 SVGIG (reference sequence). Trimming removed 3 bases at V and 9 bases at J, with 21 bases between. This CDR3 has 16 residues. The chain's CDR3 is CAWSAGAASFGSPLHF. DNA of the CDR3: TGTGCCTGGAGCGCTGGGGCAGCATCATTCGGTTCACCCCTCCACTTT.

The rearrangement links TRBV28 to TRBJ2-1, with D unresolved. Trimming took 5 bases from V and 4 from J, leaving 3 bases between them. Germline V lookup: CDR1 MDHEN, CDR2 SYDVKM. The CDR3 contains 11 residues. CDR3: CASSAYNEQFF. CDR3 DNA sequence: TGTGCCAGCAGTGCGTACAATGAGCAGTTCTTC. Complete variable domain (other parts from reference TRBV28 and TRBJ2-1): DVKVTQSSRYLVKRTGEKVFLECVQDMDHENMFWYRQDPGLGLRLIYFSYDVKMKEKGDIPEGYSVSREKKERFSLILESASTNQTSMYLCASSAYNEQFFGPGTRLTVL.

This chain uses TRBV7-8 with TRBJ2-1; no definite D call. Trimming cost V 1 base and J 2 bases, with 9 bases left between them. Per germline, CDR1 SGHVS and CDR2 FQNEAQ. The CDR3 runs to 15 residues. This chain's CDR3 is CASSLEESPYNEQFF. The CDR3 nucleotides are TGTGCCAGCAGCTTAGAGGAGAGCCCCTACAATGAGCAGTTCTTC.

The chain combines TRBV5-1 with TRBJ1-5, with 7 bases aligning to TRBD1. CDR1 is SGHRS and CDR2 is YFSETQ in the germline V gene. The trim removed 2 bases at V and 7 bases at J, leaving 6 bases unmatched. CDR3 length: 14 residues. DNA for the CDR3: TGCGCCAGCAGCTTTGGACAGGAAGACCAGCCCCAGCATTTT. This codes for CASSFGQEDQPQHF.

V is TRBV6-5 and J is TRBJ2-7; D not certain. This CDR3 is 14 amino acids long. CDR1 MNHEY and CDR2 SVGAGI come from the germline V gene. Trimming took 6 bases from V and 3 from J, leaving 15 bases between them. CDR3: CASSSSGGFYEQYF. The DNA of the CDR3 is TGTGCCAGCAGCTCTTCGGGTGGGTTCTACGAGCAGTACTTC.

The chain recombines TRBV13 with TRBJ1-4; 9 positions match TRBD1. Germline V gene data show CDR1 as PRHDT and CDR2 as FYEKMQ (reference sequence). With 6 bases clipped from V and 7 bases from J, the junction kept 6 bases outside the gene matches. This CDR3 spans 14 amino acids. CDR3 sequence: CASSQQGAREKLFF. The DNA for the CDR3 is TGTGCCAGCAGTCAACAGGGGGCGCGTGAAAAACTGTTTTTT.

The J gene is TRBJ2-1, the V gene TRBV5-1, with 8 bases aligning to TRBD2. From germline, CDR1 is SGHRS and CDR2 YFSETQ. J lost 4 bases, V lost 4 bases, and 7 bases had no gene match. CDR3 length equals 15 residues. The CDR3, as DNA: TGCGCCAGCAGCCTCACTAGCGGCCTATACAATGAGCAGTTCTTC. The encoded protein is CASSLTSGLYNEQFF.

The rearrangement links TRBV21-1 to TRBJ1-3; the table's D call of TRBD1 was not tested on the DNA. TRBV21-1 counts as a pseudogene. This CDR3 has 15 amino acids. The CDR3 sequence: CASSKFAESGNTIYF. DNA for the CDR3: TGTGCCAGCAGCAAATTTGCAGAATCTGGAAACACCATATATTTT.

The rearrangement uses TRBV4-2 and TRBJ1-2; 9 bases are shared with TRBD1. Germline-derived CDR1 and CDR2 are LGHNA and YNFKEQ. CDR3 size: 16 residues. The ends lost 4 bases at V and 5 bases at J; junction bases unmatched: 11. CDR3 amino acids: CASSPQGQGWGYGYTF. As DNA, the CDR3 is TGTGCCAGCAGCCCCCAGGGACAGGGATGGGGGTATGGCTACACCTTC.

The chain joins TRBV19 to TRBJ1-3; D not certain. Looked up from germline, CDR1 is LNHDA and CDR2 is SQIVND (reference sequence). This CDR3 has 13 amino acids. V shed 5 bases and J shed 5 bases, with 10 bases lying between them. The CDR3 DNA sequence: TGTGCCAGTAGTCCGACAAACAGAAACACCATATATTTT. Translated, it gives CASSPTNRNTIYF.

The chain employs TRBV7-9 and TRBJ1-4; D may be TRBD1 (5 bases). Germline V gene lookup returns CDR1 SEHNR and CDR2 FQNEAQ (reference sequence). CDR3 size: 18 residues. V shed 2 bases and J shed 6 bases, with 22 bases lying between them. DNA for the CDR3: TGTGCCAGCAGCTTATTCATTCAGGGTGTTGCATCTCATGAAAAACTGTTTTTT. Amino acid sequence: CASSLFIQGVASHEKLFF.